Listed below are T cell receptor beta chains from one sample, sequenced in a study of blood T cell repertoires in COVID-19. Produced via immunoSEQ multiplex PCR; TCRdb's table is partial and in-frame only. The sample records a few hundred thousand clones, just over 85% being singletons. Sequences were obtained from PBMCs or T cells enriched from blood (not recorded which). The receptors here all came from a woman aged 18-30 years who had recovered from COVID-19. The CDR3 runs from the conserved cysteine through the conserved F or W. A D gene is named only where the DNA matches it firmly. Clone size, where shown, is once, few, many, or a class for clones that have expanded.

TRBJ2-5 . TRBD2 TRBV24-1 CATSDLLAGAAKTQYF TGTGCCACCAGTGATTTGCTAGCGGGGGCCGCAAAGACCCAGTACTTC
TRBJ2-2 . TRBD2 TRBV4-2 CASSHRTGGTSGTPGELFF TGTGCCAGCAGCCACCGGACAGGCGGGACTAGCGGGACCCCCGGGGAGCTGTTTTTT
TRBJ1-1 . . TRBV19 CATGLLNTEAFF TGTGCCACGGGACTCTTGAACACTGAAGCTTTCTTT
TRBJ1-6 . TRBD1 TRBV5-1 CASSPTGYVPNSPLHF TGCGCCAGCAGCCCGACAGGGTACGTTCCTAATTCACCCCTCCACTTT
TRBJ1-2 . . TRBV13 CASSPALGGHSYGYTF TGTGCCAGCAGCCCCGCCCTAGGAGGGCACTCCTATGGCTACACCTTC
TRBJ1-5 . . TRBV2 CASNRQVDQPQHF TGTGCCAGCAATAGGCAGGTGGATCAGCCCCAGCATTTT
TRBJ1-1 . . TRBV6-5 CASSYDRETEAFF TGTGCCAGCAGTTACGACAGAGAAACTGAAGCTTTCTTT
TRBJ1-2 . . TRBV30 CAWGGEQGSNYGYTF TGTGCCTGGGGGGGTGAACAGGGCTCAAACTATGGCTACACCTTC
TRBJ1-2 . . TRBV29-1 CSADQGNYGYTF TGCAGTGCCGACCAGGGCAACTATGGCTACACCTTC
TRBJ2-5 . TRBD2 TRBV19 CASRELLAGVQYF TGTGCCAGTAGGGAGCTCCTAGCGGGGGTCCAGTACTTC
TRBJ2-7 . TRBD2 TRBV7-9 CASSGRLAGGFEQYF TGTGCCAGCAGCGGGAGACTAGCGGGAGGTTTCGAGCAGTACTTC
TRBJ1-5 . . TRBV19 CASSIFGSNQPQHF TGTGCCAGTAGTATTTTCGGGAGCAATCAGCCCCAGCATTTT
TRBJ1-2 . . TRBV9 CASRPAESNYGYTF TGTGCCAGCAGGCCAGCGGAGAGTAACTATGGCTACACCTTC
TRBJ1-1 . TRBD1 TRBV27 CASSPGLTGRSTEAFF TGTGCCAGCAGCCCTGGGCTGACAGGGCGAAGCACTGAAGCTTTCTTT
TRBJ2-1 . TRBD2 TRBV15 CATSLLRASGRVGRAYNEQFF TGTGCCACCAGCCTCCTTCGCGCTAGCGGGAGGGTGGGAAGGGCCTACAATGAGCAGTTCTTC
TRBJ1-2 . . TRBV7-9 CASSLELPPRYTF TGTGCCAGCAGCTTAGAACTTCCTCCCAGGTACACCTTC
TRBJ1-2 . TRBD1 TRBV30 CAWDPGTVYGYTF TGTGCCTGGGATCCGGGGACAGTCTATGGCTACACCTTC
TRBJ2-7 . TRBD2 TRBV24-1 CATSGTGLAGRWYF TGTGCCACCAGTGGCACGGGACTAGCGGGCCGGTGGTACTTC
TRBJ1-4 . . TRBV7-9 CASSFGPRGDEKLFF TGTGCCAGCAGCTTTGGCCCCAGGGGAGACGAAAAACTGTTTTTT
TRBJ1-4 . TRBD1 TRBV18 CASSHAGGEKLFF TGTGCCAGCTCACATGCAGGGGGTGAAAAACTGTTTTTT
TRBJ2-2 . . TRBV4-2 CASSKGAYQNTGELFF TGTGCCAGCAGCAAAGGGGCGTACCAGAACACCGGGGAGCTGTTTTTT
TRBJ1-1 . TRBD1 TRBV28 CASSYPGQAEAFF TGTGCCAGCAGTTACCCGGGACAGGCTGAAGCTTTCTTT
TRBJ1-1 . . TRBV6-5 CASQPPGGRNTEAFF TGTGCCAGCCAGCCCCCCGGGGGGAGGAACACTGAAGCTTTCTTT
TRBJ1-2 . TRBD1 TRBV19 CASREDRDRANYGYTF TGTGCCAGTAGAGAAGACCGGGACAGAGCTAACTATGGCTACACCTTC
TRBJ2-1 . TRBD2 TRBV11-1 CASRGGLAGKSEQFF TGTGCCAGCAGGGGCGGACTAGCGGGGAAAAGTGAGCAGTTCTTC
TRBJ1-1 . TRBD1 TRBV5-1 CASSLGTGGTEAFF TGCGCCAGCAGCTTGGGGACAGGGGGGACTGAAGCTTTCTTT
TRBJ2-7 . TRBD2 TRBV5-6 CASRWGGSYEQYF TGTGCCAGCAGATGGGGGGGAAGCTACGAGCAGTACTTC
TRBJ2-5 . . TRBV30 CAWSGLAEETQYF TGTGCCTGGAGTGGGCTAGCAGAGGAGACCCAGTACTTC
TRBJ1-1 few TRBD1 TRBV5-4 CASSYRDSEAFF TGTGCCAGCAGCTACCGGGACAGTGAAGCTTTCTTT
TRBJ2-2 . TRBD2 TRBV6-2/TRBV6-3 CASSSGTSVTSRELFF TGTGCCAGCAGCTCCGGGACTAGCGTGACCAGCAGGGAGCTGTTTTTT
TRBJ2-5 . . TRBV11-2 CASSFGVRETQYF TGTGCCAGCAGCTTCGGGGTACGAGAGACCCAGTACTTC
TRBJ2-1 few TRBD2 TRBV6-4 CASSETSGRANEQFF TGTGCCAGCAGTGAGACTAGCGGGAGGGCTAATGAGCAGTTCTTC
TRBJ2-3 . . TRBV19 CASSNSGDGVDTQYF TGTGCCAGTAGTAATTCGGGAGACGGGGTAGATACGCAGTATTTT
TRBJ2-5 . TRBD2 TRBV9 CASSAGLAGGPQETQYF TGTGCCAGCAGCGCGGGACTAGCGGGGGGTCCCCAGGAGACCCAGTACTTC
TRBJ1-2 . . TRBV3-1/TRBV3-2 CASSQDLAYYGYTF TGTGCCAGCAGCCAAGATCTGGCCTACTATGGCTACACCTTC
TRBJ1-4 . TRBD1 TRBV5-1 CASSKQGGNEKLFF TGCGCCAGCAGCAAACAGGGGGGGAATGAAAAACTGTTTTTT
TRBJ2-7 . TRBD1 TRBV27 CASTRQGAYHEQYF TGTGCCAGCACCCGGCAGGGGGCTTACCACGAGCAGTACTTC
TRBJ2-1 . TRBD2 TRBV7-7 CASSRVAGVYNEQFF TGTGCCAGCAGCCGCGTAGCGGGCGTCTACAATGAGCAGTTCTTC
TRBJ1-6 . . TRBV5-1 CASSSQGWDSPLHF TGCGCCAGCAGCTCACAGGGTTGGGATTCACCCCTCCACTTT
TRBJ1-5 . TRBD1 TRBV29-1 CSAQTGADQPQHF TGCAGCGCCCAAACAGGGGCCGACCAGCCCCAGCATTTT
TRBJ1-4 . . TRBV28 CASSHYQKRGKLFF TGTGCCAGCAGCCACTACCAAAAACGTGGAAAACTGTTTTTT
TRBJ2-5 . TRBD2 TRBV11-2 CASSLDGPAGGVLQTQYF TGTGCCAGCAGCTTAGACGGGCCAGCGGGAGGGGTACTTCAGACCCAGTACTTC
TRBJ1-2 . TRBD1 TRBV18 CASSPDREGGYTF TGTGCCAGCTCCCCAGACAGGGAAGGGGGCTACACCTTC
TRBJ1-2 . . TRBV7-2 CASSSGTWSYGYTF TGTGCCAGCAGCTCCGGGACATGGAGCTATGGCTACACCTTC
TRBJ2-7 . . TRBV28 CASSLSGERHEQYF TGTGCCAGCAGTTTATCCGGGGAGAGGCACGAGCAGTACTTC
TRBJ2-3 . TRBD2 TRBV19 CASTKLAGAGTDTQYF TGTGCCAGTACAAAACTAGCGGGAGCTGGCACAGATACGCAGTATTTT